These 25 T cell receptor beta chains were sequenced from one sample in a study of human T cells and chemical hapten exposure. Time point reported: healthy volunteer bleed at 2 weeks. Unfractionated whole blood was the source from which total RNA was extracted. TCRdb ran MiXCR on the RACE reads and lists one entry per CDR3 protein. The sample holds about 45,000 distinct CDR3 sequences, nearly 4.5% seen once. The specimen sequenced was whole blood. The receptor set was obtained from a human donor in good health. Some clones in this sample may be carry-over from other donors' samples.

For this clonotype: This clone may be a read error of a much larger clone one base away. V usage is TRBV29-1 and J usage is TRBJ2-4; no clear D gene. The CDR3 extends over 12 amino acids. Germline-derived CDR1 and CDR2 are SQVTM and ANQGSEA. This chain's CDR3 is CRVRVAKNIQYF. The CDR3 region has the DNA TGCAGGGTTCGGGTAGCCAAAAACATTCAGTACTTC.

This clonotype occurred a few times. The rearrangement joins TRBV2 to TRBJ1-4; unclear D gene. The V end lost 7 bases, the J end lost 8 bases, and 17 bases lay between the germline ends. The CDR3 has 14 residues. The germline gives CDR1 SNHLY, CDR2 FYNNEI. CDR3 sequence reads: CASIGLEGGEKLFF. DNA of the CDR3: TGTGCCAGCATTGGTTTGGAGGGAGGAGAAAAACTGTTTTTT.

This clonotype was detected ten times or more. The V gene is TRBV25-1, the J gene TRBJ2-2, with D perhaps TRBD1 (6 bases). Germline CDR1 and CDR2: MGHDK and SYGVNS. Trimming stripped 4 bases from V and 5 bases from J, with 14 bases between. This CDR3 has 15 amino acids. The CDR3 sequence: CASSGRQVVTGELFF. The DNA for the CDR3 is TGTGCCAGCAGTGGTAGACAGGTAGTGACCGGGGAGCTGTTTTTT. Together with reference TRBV25-1 and TRBJ2-2, the CDR3 gives the full variable domain: EADIYQTPRYLVIGTGKKITLECSQTMGHDKMYWYQQDPGMELHLIHYSYGVNSTEKGDLSSESTVSRIRTEHFPLTLESARPSHTSQYLCASSGRQVVTGELFFGEGSRLTVL.

This clonotype was seen ten or more times. The chain has TRBV6-5 and TRBJ2-7; TRBD2 agrees at 8 bases. The CDR3 is 11 amino acids. Per the germline V gene, CDR1 is MNHEY and CDR2 is SVGAGI. J lost 6 bases, V lost 6 bases, and 1 base had no gene match. The CDR3: CASSREGEQYF. The CDR3 DNA is TGTGCCAGCAGCCGGGAGGGCGAGCAGTACTTC.

This clonotype was seen a handful of times. J is TRBJ1-5 and V is TRBV2; D perhaps matches TRBD1 (6 bases). Germline-derived CDR1 and CDR2 are SNHLY and FYNNEI. Trimming shortened V by 7 bases and J by 4 bases, and 14 bases separated the two germline ends. CDR3 size: 14 residues. In DNA, the CDR3 is TGTGCCAGCACCCCTTCAGGGGTGAATCAGCCCCAGCATTTT. As protein: CASTPSGVNQPQHF.

The sample holds a few counts of this clonotype. The chain uses TRBV28 and TRBJ2-2; 7 bases map to TRBD2. CDR1 MDHEN and CDR2 SYDVKM come from the germline V gene. V shed 5 bases, J shed 3 bases, and the junction held 12 bases outside the gene matches. This CDR3 is built from 17 residues. The CDR3 DNA follows: TGTGCCAGCAGTCCATGGGACTACGGTACGGACACCGGGGAGCTGTTTTTT. Protein: CASSPWDYGTDTGELFF. The full variable domain, rest sourced from reference TRBV28 and TRBJ2-2, is DVKVTQSSRYLVKRTGEKVFLECVQDMDHENMFWYRQDPGLGLRLIYFSYDVKMKEKGDIPEGYSVSREKKERFSLILESASTNQTSMYLCASSPWDYGTDTGELFFGEGSRLTVL.

There are many counts of this clonotype. V and J are TRBV28 and TRBJ2-7; D perhaps matches TRBD2 (6 bases). The germline V gene has CDR1 MDHEN and CDR2 SYDVKM. The CDR3 spans 12 residues. The germline V and J ends were trimmed by 5 bases and 7 bases, with 12 bases remaining between them. CDR3 amino acids: CASSILAGEQYF. As DNA, the CDR3 is TGTGCCAGCAGTATACTAGCCGGGGAGCAGTACTTC.

The table lists this clonotype with many counts. This chain uses TRBV11-2 with TRBJ1-1; unclear D gene. Germline V CDR1 and CDR2: SGHAT, FQNNGV. The CDR3 length is 13 residues. V gave up 7 bases and J gave up 7 bases, with 16 bases separating them. CDR3 nucleotide sequence: TGTGCCAGCAATCCTATACGGGCCATTGAAGCTTTCTTT. Translated: CASNPIRAIEAFF.

At least ten counts were recorded for this clonotype. The J gene is TRBJ2-7, the V gene TRBV20-1; weak D call: TRBD1 (5 bases). Germline CDR1 reads DFQATT; CDR2 reads SNEGSKA (reference sequence). This CDR3 comprises 11 residues. Trimming left V 3 bases short and J 3 bases short, with 6 bases between. For the CDR3, the DNA is TGCAGTGCTAGTGACAGCTACGAGCAGTACTTC. This translates into CSASDSYEQYF.

This clonotype has at least ten counts. This chain connects TRBV18 to TRBJ1-1, with 7 bases matching TRBD1. The CDR3 consists of 15 residues. The ends lost 2 bases at V and 7 bases at J; junction bases unmatched: 10. Germline-derived CDR1 and CDR2 are KGHSH and LQKENI. The DNA for the CDR3 is TGTGCCAGCTCACCAGTACTCGGGACAGCGATTGAAGCTTTCTTT. Its protein is CASSPVLGTAIEAFF.

In its sample, this clonotype was seen many times. The rearrangement joins TRBV13 to TRBJ1-2, with 10 nucleotides matching TRBD1. This CDR3 has 14 amino acids. The V segment lost 2 bases and the J segment 6 bases; nucleotides outside the gene matches: 3. Germline values: CDR1 PRHDT, CDR2 FYEKMQ (reference sequence). CDR3: CASSLPGTGDGYTF. Here the CDR3 DNA reads TGTGCCAGCAGCTTACCAGGGACAGGGGATGGCTACACCTTC.

This clonotype was observed many times. CDR3 in DNA: TGCAGTGCTACTGGGCATAGCAATCAGCCCCAGCATTTT. Translation: CSATGHSNQPQHF. The gene calls are TRBV20-1 and TRBJ1-5; no reliable D call. Germline V gene lookup returns CDR1 DFQATT and CDR2 SNEGSKA (reference sequence). This CDR3 spans 13 amino acids. Between the trimmed V and J ends, which lost 4 bases and 0 bases, there was a span of 7 bases.

The sample holds a few counts of this clonotype. The chain links TRBV30 to TRBJ2-3, with a tentative D call TRBD2 (6 bases). V lost 3 bases, J lost 5 bases, and 15 bases lay in between. Germline CDR1 is GTSNPN and CDR2 is SVGIG (reference sequence). CDR3 length equals 14 residues. CDR3 residues: CAWSEWRGLDTQYF. The CDR3 bases are TGTGCCTGGAGCGAATGGCGGGGCCTAGATACGCAGTATTTT.

Ten or more counts support this clonotype. This sequence joins TRBV12-3 or TRBV12-4 and TRBJ2-3; tentatively, D is TRBD2 (5 bases). This CDR3 has 13 residues. The V gene lost 4 bases and the J gene lost 7 bases, with 12 bases spanning the gap. The CDR3 reads CASSSGGLNTQYF. CDR3 bases: TGTGCCAGCAGTTCAGGCGGGCTAAATACGCAGTATTTT.

This clonotype was observed at least ten times. The chain joins TRBV6-6 to TRBJ2-5, with TRBD2 matching 12 bases. V dropped 6 bases and J dropped 3; count of bases not matched to a gene: 5. Germline V lookup: CDR1 MNHNY, CDR2 SVGAGI (reference sequence). The CDR3 sequence is 15 residues long. CDR3 region: CASSPLAGGEETQYF. CDR3 nucleotides: TGTGCCAGCAGCCCACTAGCGGGAGGAGAAGAGACCCAGTACTTC.

This clonotype has a count of ten or more. This chain connects TRBV20-1 to TRBJ2-1; 16 bases agree with TRBD2. CDR3 size: 15 residues. From germline, CDR1 is DFQATT and CDR2 SNEGSKA (reference sequence). Trimming cost V 3 bases and J 12 bases; bases outside gene matches: 8. The CDR3 DNA is TGCAGTGCTAGGCCGGGACTAGCGGGAGGGCCAGGGCAGTTCTTC. The encoded protein is CSARPGLAGGPGQFF.

This clonotype was recorded at least ten times. This chain connects TRBV29-1 to TRBJ2-7; 8 nucleotides align to TRBD1. With V trimmed by 0 bases and J by 8 bases, 15 bases remained unmatched. This CDR3 contains 16 residues. Germline V gene lookup returns CDR1 SQVTM and CDR2 ANQGSEA. The CDR3, as DNA: TGCAGCGTTGAAGATCGGGGCAGGGACAGGTTACGGAAGCAGTACTTC. Residues: CSVEDRGRDRLRKQYF.

This clonotype came up many times. The chain uses TRBV29-1 and TRBJ1-1, with no clear D. This CDR3 spans 14 amino acids. Germline CDR1 reads SQVTM; CDR2 reads ANQGSEA. Trimming took 6 bases from V and 7 from J, leaving 21 bases between them. The CDR3 DNA is TGCAGCGTGGCGCCCGGGGAAGGAATCAATGAAGCTTTCTTT. Translating it yields CSVAPGEGINEAFF.

The table lists this clonotype with many counts. J is TRBJ2-4 and V is TRBV5-1, with D possibly being TRBD2 (5 bases). The CDR3 is 16 residues long. CDR1 and CDR2 from the germline V gene are SGHRS and YFSETQ. V was cut by 0 bases and J by 2 bases, with 12 bases left in between. CDR3 in DNA: TGCGCCAGCAGCTTGGGAGGGCCTAGATCCAAAAACATTCAGTACTTC. Translating it yields CASSLGGPRSKNIQYF.

This clonotype was counted many times. The chain carries TRBV29-1 and TRBJ2-6, with 8 bases matching TRBD1. The germline CDR1 and CDR2 sequences are SQVTM and ANQGSEA. The CDR3 contains 16 residues. Losses at the gene ends were 7 bases for V and 4 bases for J; bases not matched to a gene: 12. CDR3 sequence reads: CSARDRGPLGANVLTF. The CDR3 DNA is TGCAGCGCCCGAGACAGGGGTCCCTTGGGGGCCAACGTCCTGACTTTC.

The chain couples TRBV5-4 to TRBJ2-7, with a weak D call TRBD2 (5 bases). Germline loops: CDR1 SGHNT, CDR2 YYREEE (reference sequence). V was trimmed by 0 bases and J by 6 bases, leaving 7 bases between them. The CDR3 totals 12 residues. CDR3 residues: CASSLEAGEQYF. CDR3 nucleotide sequence: TGTGCCAGCAGCTTGGAGGCGGGCGAGCAGTACTTC. Looking up the rest from reference TRBV5-4 and TRBJ2-7 gives the full variable domain: ETGVTQSPTHLIKTRGQQVTLRCSSQSGHNTVSWYQQALGQGPQFIFQYYREEENGRGNFPPRFSGLQFPNYSSELNVNALELDDSALYLCASSLEAGEQYFGPGTRLTVT.

The sample holds many counts of this clonotype. The chain couples TRBV12-3 or TRBV12-4 to TRBJ1-1; D not resolved. The CDR3 sequence is 12 residues long. Trimming pared 7 bases from V and 1 base from J, leaving 7 bases between. In DNA, the CDR3 is TGTGCCAGCATCACGAGGAACACTGAAGCTTTCTTT. As protein: CASITRNTEAFF.

This clonotype was observed many times. V and J are TRBV5-1 and TRBJ1-2; possible D gene TRBD1, 6 bases. CDR3 size: 15 residues. CDR1 is SGHRS and CDR2 is YFSETQ in the germline V gene. Trimming stripped 0 bases from V and 8 bases from J, with 17 bases between. CDR3 sequence: CASSLAGGLSGGYTF. The CDR3 DNA sequence: TGCGCCAGCAGCTTGGCTGGGGGCTTATCGGGAGGCTACACCTTC.

This clonotype showed up many times. The chain uses TRBV6-1 and TRBJ2-2; a possible D gene is TRBD2 (6 bases). The CDR3 spans 16 residues. Trimming took off 5 bases at V and 1 base at J, with 14 bases between the two ends. Per the germline V gene, CDR1 is MNHNS and CDR2 is SASEGT. The chain's CDR3 is CASSPRLGGNTGELFF. The CDR3 DNA sequence: TGTGCCAGCAGTCCACGACTAGGAGGGAACACCGGGGAGCTGTTTTTT.

For this clonotype: The junction departs from the called germline gene at one end, perhaps through a read error. This chain links TRBV3-1 with TRBJ2-7; tentatively, D is TRBD2 (6 bases). This CDR3 is built from 12 residues. The germline gives CDR1 LGHDT, CDR2 YNNKEL (reference sequence). The CDR3 nucleotides are TGTGCCAGCAGCTATCGCCCGGGGGAGCAGCACTTC. Translated: CASSYRPGEQHF.